This T cell receptor (beta chain) came from a study of radiotherapy plus CTLA-4 blockade in lung cancer. Clones were read by immunoSEQ multiplex PCR, and TCRdb kept only the in-frame ones, dropping some. The data show tens of thousands of clones, roughly four fifths seen once. The length of the CDR3 is 19 residues. Germline values: CDR1 SGHDN, CDR2 FVKESK. The V segment lost 4 bases and the J segment 2 bases; nucleotides outside the gene matches: 9. This clonotype was sampled from a human donor with non-small cell lung cancer who had stable disease on radiotherapy plus ipilimumab. The chain carries TRBV14 and TRBJ2-2, with 14 bases matching TRBD2. Sequenced material: peripheral blood, taken from a patient treated with radiotherapy plus ipilimumab. DNA of the CDR3: TGTGCCAGCAGCCTGGACATAGGGACTAGCGGGGGAAACACCGGGGAGCTGTTTTTT. Its translation: CASSLDIGTSGGNTGELFF. The variable domain in full, with the rest retrieved from reference TRBV14 and TRBJ2-2, is EAGVTQFPSHSVIEKGQTVTLRCDPISGHDNLYWYRRVMGKEIKFLLHFVKESKQDESGMPNNRFLAERTGGTYSTLKVQPAELEDSGVYFCASSLDIGTSGGNTGELFFGEGSRLTVL.